This is a list of T cell receptor beta chains from one sample in a study of response to subunit inactivated influenza vaccine. TCRdb processed the RT-PCR reads anew with MiXCR; each CDR3 protein has one entry. The table has hundreds of thousands of distinct CDR3 sequences, over 9% seen once. This specimen consisted of non-naive T cells sorted from PBMCs, obtained 14 to 15 days before vaccination. These receptor sequences come from a man aged 50-60 years who received an inactivated influenza vaccine. Each CDR3 is given with its conserved first and last residue. D genes are given only for firm matches. Size is stated for part of the rows, as once, few or many counts, or as a class when the clone is expanded.

v_call,d_call,clone_size,j_call,cdr3_nt,cdr3_aa
TRBV20-1,NA,NA,TRBJ2-7,TGCAGTGCTAGACCCTCAGGGGTCTCCTACGAGCAGTACTTC,CSARPSGVSYEQYF
TRBV29-1,NA,many,TRBJ2-5,TGCAGCGTTCACGGGAAGACCCAGTACTTC,CSVHGKTQYF
TRBV4-3,NA,few,TRBJ2-1,TGCGCCAGCAGCCTAGGTAGGGCCTATGAGCAGTTCTTC,CASSLGRAYEQFF
TRBV5-1,TRBD1,NA,TRBJ1-4,TGCGCCAGCAGCCGGACTTCGGGACAGGGTAATGAAAAACTGTTTTTT,CASSRTSGQGNEKLFF
TRBV20-1,NA,NA,TRBJ2-4,TGCAGTGCGTCCCATCGTCGGGGTGTCAACATTCAGTACTTC,CSASHRRGVNIQYF
TRBV3-1,TRBD2,few,TRBJ2-1,TGTGCCAGCAGCTCCATCGGGCGGGGGACCAACTATGAGCAGTTCTTC,CASSSIGRGTNYEQFF
TRBV11-2,TRBD2,NA,TRBJ2-1,TGTGCCAGCAGCTTTGAGCGGGGGGTCGTAGATGAGCAGTTCTTC,CASSFERGVVDEQFF
TRBV29-1,NA,few,TRBJ1-2,TGCAGCGTTCTACAGGGAGGATATGGCTACACCTTC,CSVLQGGYGYTF
TRBV7-2,NA,few,TRBJ1-4,TGTGCCAGCAGCCATGGACGGCGAACTAATGAAAAACTGTTTTTT,CASSHGRRTNEKLFF
TRBV7-2,TRBD2,few,TRBJ2-7,TGTGCCAGCAGCTTAGGGGTAGCGGGGCCTCGTGAGCAGTACTTC,CASSLGVAGPREQYF
TRBV19,NA,NA,TRBJ2-7,TGTGCCAGTAGTGTACGGACTTTCTTGGACGAGCAGTACTTC,CASSVRTFLDEQYF
TRBV5-4,NA,NA,TRBJ2-2,TGTGCCAGCAGCTACGACCCCGGGATTAACACCGGGGAGCTGTTTTTT,CASSYDPGINTGELFF
TRBV20-1,NA,NA,TRBJ2-3,TGCAGTGTTCTAGCCCGAGCGGATACGCAGTATTTT,CSVLARADTQYF
TRBV12-3/TRBV12-4,NA,few,TRBJ2-2,TGTGCCACTTCGAGAGGGACCGGGGAGCTGTTTTTT,CATSRGTGELFF
TRBV6-1,NA,NA,TRBJ2-2,TGTGCCAGCAGTGTGGTGTTCTCGGACACCGGGGAGCTGTTTTTT,CASSVVFSDTGELFF
TRBV7-2,TRBD2,many,TRBJ2-1,TGTGCCAGCAGCCTCGGCCGGGGGGACTCCTACAATGAGCAGTTCTTC,CASSLGRGDSYNEQFF
TRBV24-1,NA,NA,TRBJ2-1,TGTGCCACCAGTGACCCATTGACGGGAAGTGAGCAGTTCTTC,CATSDPLTGSEQFF
TRBV2,NA,few,TRBJ2-7,TGTGCCAGCAGTGAAGCTGTTCTTTCCACGCCAACCTACGAGCAGTACTTC,CASSEAVLSTPTYEQYF
TRBV20-1,NA,NA,TRBJ2-7,TGCAGTGCTAGACAGGGGAGCGCCCATTCCTACGAGCAGTACTTC,CSARQGSAHSYEQYF
TRBV10-3,NA,few,TRBJ1-1,TGTGCCATCAGTGAATCAGGGGACCGGAACACTGAAGCTTTCTTT,CAISESGDRNTEAFF
TRBV20-1,TRBD1,few,TRBJ1-5,TGCAGTGCTATCCCAGGGGGGAATCAGCCCCAGCATTTT,CSAIPGGNQPQHF
TRBV3-1,NA,once,TRBJ2-4,TGTGCCAGCAGCCTAGGGACACTCACCAAAAACATTCAGTACTTC,CASSLGTLTKNIQYF
TRBV3-1,NA,once,TRBJ2-7,TGTGCCAGCAGCCAAGATCTAGTTTTCGAGCAGTACTTC,CASSQDLVFEQYF
TRBV4-2,TRBD2,NA,TRBJ2-5,TGTGCCAGCAGCCAGCTTACCACTAGCGGGAGCCAAGAGACCCAGTACTTC,CASSQLTTSGSQETQYF
TRBV7-9,TRBD2,NA,TRBJ2-7,TGTGCCAGCAGCAGCGGGAGTGCCTACGAGCAGTACTTC,CASSSGSAYEQYF
TRBV2,NA,NA,TRBJ2-7,TGTGCCAGCAGTGAGCTAAAATACGAGCAGTACTTC,CASSELKYEQYF
TRBV30,NA,few,TRBJ2-4,TGTGCCTGGTCTGTTCAGATGGGGAACATTCAGTACTTC,CAWSVQMGNIQYF
TRBV20-1,NA,NA,TRBJ2-1,TGCAGTGCTAGAAAAATGAATGAGCAGTTCTTC,CSARKMNEQFF
TRBV20-1,TRBD2,few,TRBJ2-5,TGCAGTGCCCACTCACCTAGCGGGGGGGAATTAACCCAGTACTTC,CSAHSPSGGELTQYF
TRBV3-1,NA,many,TRBJ2-1,TGTGCCAGCAGCCAAGCTCAGGACCCATACAATGAGCAGTTCTTC,CASSQAQDPYNEQFF
TRBV29-1,NA,NA,TRBJ1-3,TGCAGCGTTTTACGTGGAAACACCATATATTTT,CSVLRGNTIYF
TRBV5-1,NA,NA,TRBJ2-3,TGCGCCAGCAGCTTGGCCCCCGCAGGGAACACAGATACGCAGTATTTT,CASSLAPAGNTDTQYF
TRBV6-2/TRBV6-3,NA,few,TRBJ2-5,TGTGCCAGCAGTTACTTGGCTACCCAAGAGACCCAGTACTTC,CASSYLATQETQYF
TRBV7-2,TRBD1,few,TRBJ2-1,TGTGCCAGCAGCTTAGATACGACAGGGGATCCGTTCTTC,CASSLDTTGDPFF
TRBV29-1,NA,many,TRBJ2-4,TGCAGCGTTGAGAGGACTGATTCAGCCAAAAACATTCAGTACTTC,CSVERTDSAKNIQYF
TRBV3-1,NA,few,TRBJ1-2,TGTGCCAGCAGAGCGGGGTCCTATGGCTACACCTTC,CASRAGSYGYTF
TRBV27,TRBD2,few,TRBJ2-1,TGTGCCAGCAGTTTATTGGGGACTAGCGGATTAGGATCCTACAATGAGCAGTTCTTC,CASSLLGTSGLGSYNEQFF
TRBV7-8,TRBD2,NA,TRBJ2-3,TGTGCCAGCAGCTTATTCGCAGCGGGGGGTTCGCAGTATTTT,CASSLFAAGGSQYF
TRBV2,TRBD1,NA,TRBJ2-5,TGTGCCAGCAGAAGCGGACAGGCCTCCAGGAAGACCCAGTACTTC,CASRSGQASRKTQYF
TRBV5-1,TRBD2,few,TRBJ2-1,TGCGCCAGCAGCGAACTAGCGGGGGCTAATGAGCAGTTCTTC,CASSELAGANEQFF
TRBV7-8,NA,few,TRBJ2-1,TGTGCCAGCAGCTTAGCGGATGGGAGGCGGGACAATGAGCAGTTCTTC,CASSLADGRRDNEQFF
TRBV30,NA,few,TRBJ1-1,TGTGCCTGGAGTGTAGCCTGGGGGACTGAAGCTTTCTTT,CAWSVAWGTEAFF
TRBV7-2,NA,NA,TRBJ1-5,TGTGCCAGCAGCTTAACAGCAGGGCACAATCAGCCCCAGCATTTT,CASSLTAGHNQPQHF
TRBV19,NA,NA,TRBJ2-2,TGTGCCAGTAGTAGCGGCGTCGCGCGGACCGGGGAGCTGTTTTTT,CASSSGVARTGELFF
TRBV20-1,TRBD2,few,TRBJ2-5,TGCAGTGCGTCGGCTCTAGCGGGACTACAAGAGACCCAGTACTTC,CSASALAGLQETQYF
TRBV6-1,TRBD1,many,TRBJ2-4,TGTGCCAGCAGTACACCGGGACAGGGGACTCAGTACTTC,CASSTPGQGTQYF
TRBV12-3/TRBV12-4,NA,NA,TRBJ1-2,TGTGCCAGCACCGATATCGGCTATGGCTACACCTTC,CASTDIGYGYTF
TRBV28,TRBD2,many,TRBJ2-7,TGTGCCAGCAAAGAAGGGACTAGCGGGAGGTCCTACGAGCAGTACTTC,CASKEGTSGRSYEQYF
TRBV5-6,NA,many,TRBJ2-1,TGTGCCAGCAGCCCCCCTCTAGCGAGAGGTTACTCCTACAATGAGCAGTTCTTC,CASSPPLARGYSYNEQFF
TRBV3-1,NA,NA,TRBJ1-3,TGTGCCAGCAGCCAAGCGGGGCTTGGAAACACCATATATTTT,CASSQAGLGNTIYF
TRBV12-3/TRBV12-4,NA,many,TRBJ1-1,TGTGCCAGCAGTTTGGAGGGGAACACTGAAGCTTTCTTT,CASSLEGNTEAFF